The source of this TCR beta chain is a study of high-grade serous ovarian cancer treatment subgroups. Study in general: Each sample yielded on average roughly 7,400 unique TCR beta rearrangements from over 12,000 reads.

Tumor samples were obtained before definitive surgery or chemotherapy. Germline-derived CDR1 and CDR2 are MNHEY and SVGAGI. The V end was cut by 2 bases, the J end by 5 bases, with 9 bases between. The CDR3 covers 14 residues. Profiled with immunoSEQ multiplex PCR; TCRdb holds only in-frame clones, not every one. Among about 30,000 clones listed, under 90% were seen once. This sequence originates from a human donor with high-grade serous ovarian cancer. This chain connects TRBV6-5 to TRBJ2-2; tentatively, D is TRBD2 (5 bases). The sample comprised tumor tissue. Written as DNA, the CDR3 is TGTGCCAGCAGTTACGGTCCGGGGACCGGGGAGCTGTTTTTT. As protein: CASSYGPGTGELFF.